This T cell receptor beta chain was captured by sequencing in a study of control samples from healthy donors and cancer patients. Germline lookup yields CDR1 KGHSH and CDR2 LQKENI. The CDR3 contains 13 residues. V lost 3 bases and J lost 7; bases outside the gene matches: 6. Here immunoSEQ multiplex PCR was the method, and the copy in TCRdb shows in-frame clones only, minus some. The sample yields 95,000 to 150,000 clones, around 87% seen once. This clonotype was sampled from a man in his fifties or sixties in good health. This rearrangement joins TRBV18 to TRBJ2-7; 7 bases agree with TRBD2. Material for sequencing was blood. The CDR3: CASSPIPGGEQYF. CDR3 nucleotide sequence: TGTGCCAGCTCACCGATTCCGGGGGGAGAGCAGTACTTC.